This section outlines one T cell receptor (beta chain) sequence together with its context. This sample was taken from a study of T-cell reconstitution after alpha-beta-depleted transplantation in children. Unique molecular identifiers featured in how the TCRbeta library was prepared. Each CDR3 protein is one row after TCRdb ran MiXCR on the PCR reads. The data show more than 200,000 distinct CDR3 sequences, roughly a sixth seen once. Germline V gene lookup returns CDR1 SGHRS and CDR2 YFSETQ. The CDR3 spans 15 residues. The V gene end was trimmed by 0 bases and the J gene end by 6 bases; junction bases not matched to a gene: 4.

The clonotype originates from a male patient between 2 and 9 years old who had a stem cell transplant for acute lymphoblastic leukemia, so the T cells may come from the graft donor. The chain joins TRBV5-1 to TRBJ2-1; 9 nucleotides line up with TRBD1. The source material was PBMCs, mostly from graft donor cells, sampled 360 days after TCRalphabeta/CD19-depleted stem cell transplant. The CDR3 nucleotides are TGCGCCAGCAGCTTGGGGGACAGGGTCCCCAATGAGCAGTTCTTC. Amino acids: CASSLGDRVPNEQFF. The variable domain in full, completed from reference TRBV5-1 and TRBJ2-1, reads KAGVTQTPRYLIKTRGQQVTLSCSPISGHRSVSWYQQTPGQGLQFLFEYFSETQRNKGNFPGRFSGRQFSNSRSEMNVSTLELGDSALYLCASSLGDRVPNEQFFGPGTRLTVL.